A single sample gave rise to the 18 T cell receptor beta chains below, sequenced in a study of T-cell reconstitution after alpha-beta-depleted transplantation in children. Preparation of the TCRbeta library involved a method that used unique molecular identifiers. MiXCR, run by TCRdb on the PCR reads, gives a single entry per CDR3 protein. The sample yields just over 950,000 distinct CDR3 sequences, about 29% seen once. This specimen was PBMCs, mostly from graft donor cells, taken 360 days after TCRalphabeta/CD19-depleted stem cell transplant. The receptors stem from a boy under two years old who had a stem cell transplant for SCID, so the T cells may come from the graft donor.

The chain recombines TRBV20-1 with TRBJ2-5; the match to TRBD2 covers 9 bases. Trimming cost V 0 bases and J 1 base; bases outside gene matches: 6. This CDR3 has 16 residues. The V gene's germline CDR1 is DFQATT and CDR2 SNEGSKA (reference sequence). CDR3 sequence: CSARDWSSGGQETQYF. For the CDR3, the DNA is TGCAGTGCTAGAGATTGGAGTAGCGGGGGCCAAGAGACCCAGTACTTC.

The DNA of the CDR3 is TGTGCCACCAGCAGAGACGGGGGTACTGGGGACATTCAGTACTTC. It yields the protein CATSRDGGTGDIQYF. The chain couples TRBV15 to TRBJ2-4, with D perhaps matching TRBD2 (6 bases). V was clipped by 0 bases and J by 8 bases, with 14 bases between them. The CDR3 has 15 amino acids. Germline-derived CDR1 and CDR2 are LNHNV and YYDKDF (reference sequence). Drawing the rest from reference TRBV15 and TRBJ2-4, the complete variable domain is DAMVIQNPRYQVTQFGKPVTLSCSQTLNHNVMYWYQQKSSQAPKLLFHYYDKDFNNEADTPDNFQSRRPNTSFCFLDIRSPGLGDTAMYLCATSRDGGTGDIQYFGAGTRLSVL.

This clonotype was recorded once. This chain connects TRBV7-9 to TRBJ2-3; D tentatively reads TRBD1 or TRBD2 (5 bases each). Looked up from germline, CDR1 is SEHNR and CDR2 is FQNEAQ (reference sequence). V was trimmed by 4 bases and J by 6 bases, leaving 14 bases between them. The CDR3 sequence is 14 residues long. DNA for the CDR3: TGTGCCAGCAGCTACGGGGCTAGATTTGATACGCAGTATTTT. Encoded protein: CASSYGARFDTQYF.

A few counts support this clonotype. This chain uses TRBV11-1 with TRBJ2-1, with 13 bases aligning to TRBD2. CDR1 and CDR2 from the germline V gene are SGHAT and FQDESV (reference sequence). The CDR3 sequence is 19 residues long. V shed 6 bases, J shed 0 bases, and the junction held 11 bases outside the gene matches. The DNA of the CDR3 is TGTGCCAGCAGGACCCTGGGACTAGCGGGGAGAAGCTCCTACAATGAGCAGTTCTTC. This codes for CASRTLGLAGRSSYNEQFF.

Only a few counts were recorded for this clonotype. This rearrangement joins TRBV5-1 to TRBJ2-5; no definite D call. Between the trimmed V and J ends, which lost 3 bases and 0 bases, there was a span of 9 bases. The germline gives CDR1 SGHRS, CDR2 YFSETQ. This CDR3 is built from 14 residues. CDR3: CASSSVTDQETQYF. In DNA, the CDR3 is TGCGCCAGCAGCTCAGTAACAGACCAAGAGACCCAGTACTTC.

The chain couples TRBV29-1 to TRBJ2-3, with 9 bases matching TRBD1. Germline CDR1 SQVTM, CDR2 ANQGSEA. The junction had 6 bases not matched to a gene; V was cut back by 7 bases and J by 1 base. The CDR3 runs to 14 residues. The CDR3 is CSAQNRGRTDTQYF. Written as DNA, the CDR3 is TGCAGCGCGCAGAACAGGGGGCGCACAGATACGCAGTATTTT.

V usage is TRBV6-2 or TRBV6-3 and J usage is TRBJ1-5; D not resolved. Germline loops: CDR1 MNHEY, CDR2 SVGEGT. The CDR3 runs 17 residues. V lost 2 bases and J lost 5, with 19 bases in between. The CDR3 spells CASSYTLCRQEDQPQHF. The CDR3 nucleotides read TGTGCCAGCAGTTACACCCTTTGTCGTCAGGAGGATCAGCCCCAGCATTTT.

The sample holds a few counts of this clonotype. The chain links TRBV20-1 to TRBJ1-4, with D possibly being TRBD1 (5 bases). The ends were cut back, 5 bases at V and 3 bases at J, with 10 bases in the middle. This CDR3 contains 13 residues. Germline CDR1 and CDR2: DFQATT and SNEGSKA (reference sequence). The CDR3 protein is CSAVGRANEKLFF. CDR3 DNA: TGCAGTGCTGTGGGGCGGGCTAATGAAAAACTGTTTTTT.

J is TRBJ2-1 and V is TRBV28, with D possibly TRBD1 on 6 matching bases. The CDR3 runs 16 residues. The germline V and J ends were trimmed by 3 bases and 0 bases, with 12 bases remaining between them. Germline lookup yields CDR1 MDHEN and CDR2 SYDVKM. CDR3 sequence reads: CASSFSGASSYNEQFF. Here the CDR3 DNA reads TGTGCCAGCAGTTTCTCAGGGGCAAGCTCCTACAATGAGCAGTTCTTC.

This chain uses TRBV12-3 or TRBV12-4 with TRBJ1-6; no clear D gene. The CDR3 loop spans 14 amino acids. Trimming pared 3 bases from V and 7 bases from J, leaving 10 bases between. The CDR3 is CASSFLASNSPLHF. CDR3 coding DNA: TGTGCCAGCAGTTTCCTGGCCTCAAATTCACCCCTCCACTTT.

The genes are TRBV20-1 and TRBJ2-1; 11 nucleotides agree with TRBD2. Trimming removed 4 bases from V and 2 bases from J; junction bases left unmatched: 1. There are 14 residues in the CDR3. CDR1 DFQATT and CDR2 SNEGSKA come from the germline V gene (reference sequence). The CDR3, as DNA: TGCAGTGCTATACTAGCGGGGGCCTACAATGAGCAGTTCTTC. It is translated as CSAILAGAYNEQFF.

This chain connects TRBV9 to TRBJ2-7; D may be TRBD1 (6 bases). The CDR3 is 14 residues long. Between the trimmed V and J ends, which lost 6 bases and 0 bases, there was a span of 13 bases. Germline CDR1 is SGDLS and CDR2 is YYNGEE. The CDR3 here is CASNPTGNSYEQYF. For the CDR3, the DNA is TGTGCCAGCAACCCAACAGGGAACTCCTACGAGCAGTACTTC.

This clonotype was counted between two and nine times. The V gene is TRBV7-9, the J gene TRBJ1-1, with D maybe TRBD1 (5 bases). Germline V gene sequence: CDR1 SEHNR, CDR2 FQNEAQ (reference sequence). Between the trimmed V and J ends, which lost 5 bases and 3 bases, there was a span of 10 bases. The CDR3 is made up of 13 amino acids. The CDR3 DNA sequence: TGTGCCAGCAGCACTTCCAGGGACACTGAAGCTTTCTTT. Residues: CASSTSRDTEAFF.

V and J are TRBV7-9 and TRBJ1-5; D gene ambiguous. Germline V gene lookup returns CDR1 SEHNR and CDR2 FQNEAQ (reference sequence). This CDR3 has 15 amino acids. Trimming stripped 5 bases from V and 2 bases from J, with 13 bases between. CDR3 bases: TGTGCCAGCAGCCGAGACGGAGTTGGCAATCAGCCCCAGCATTTT. It translates to CASSRDGVGNQPQHF. Drawing the rest from reference TRBV7-9 and TRBJ1-5, the complete variable domain is DTGVSQNPRHKITKRGQNVTFRCDPISEHNRLYWYRQTLGQGPEFLTYFQNEAQLEKSRLLSDRFSAERPKGSFSTLEIQRTEQGDSAMYLCASSRDGVGNQPQHFGDGTRLSIL.

The chain has TRBV6-4 and TRBJ2-5; 16 nucleotides match TRBD2. Unmatched junction bases numbered 14, after V lost 8 bases and J lost 2 bases. The CDR3 extends over 19 amino acids. Germline assignment: CDR1 MRHNA and CDR2 SNTAGT. The CDR3 DNA reads as TGTGCCAGCTGTTTTATGGGACTAGCGGGGGGGTGGGGTCAAGAGACCCAGTACTTC. Protein sequence: CASCFMGLAGGWGQETQYF.

This chain uses TRBV7-2 with TRBJ2-7; D is unresolved. The CDR3 runs 13 residues. V lost 9 bases and J 2 bases, leaving 14 bases between the germline ends. CDR1 is SGHTA, CDR2 FQGNSA, per germline. The CDR3 loop is CASTIGPAYEQYF. The CDR3 DNA reads as TGTGCCAGTACCATAGGACCTGCCTACGAGCAGTACTTC.

V usage is TRBV6-2 or TRBV6-3 and J usage is TRBJ2-1, with TRBD2 identical over 8 bases. Germline V gives CDR1 MNHEY, CDR2 SVGEGT. The CDR3 has 12 residues. The J segment lost 9 bases and the V segment lost 6 bases, leaving 4 bases of the junction unmatched. The CDR3 DNA reads TGTGCCAGCAGGTCGGGGGGGACTGAGCAGTTCTTC. It yields the protein CASRSGGTEQFF.

The chain recombines TRBV6-1 with TRBJ2-4, with 8 nucleotides matching TRBD1. This CDR3 spans 16 amino acids. Germline loops: CDR1 MNHNS, CDR2 SASEGT. V was pared by 5 bases and J by 1 base, with 7 bases of the junction left unmatched. CDR3 loop: CASSPRTGRAKNIQYF. CDR3 nucleotides: TGTGCCAGCAGTCCCCGGACAGGGCGTGCCAAAAACATTCAGTACTTC.